The 32 T cell receptor beta chains below all came from one sample that was sequenced in a study of blood T cell repertoires in COVID-19. Libraries were prepared by immunoSEQ multiplex PCR; TCRdb keeps only in-frame clonotypes and omits some of them. The sample has over 50,000 clones, approximately 80% seen once. The specimen sequenced was peripheral blood. The receptors derive from a man in his forties or fifties with acute or convalescent COVID-19.

The chain links TRBV5-1 to TRBJ2-3, with D possibly being TRBD2 (5 bases). This CDR3 has 17 amino acids. The V end lost 3 bases, the J end lost 0 bases, and 17 bases lay between the germline ends. CDR1 and CDR2 from the germline V gene are SGHRS and YFSETQ. CDR3 residues: CASSSLSGGTSTDTQYF. The CDR3 region has the DNA TGCGCCAGCAGCTCCTTATCAGGAGGTACTAGCACAGATACGCAGTATTTT.

This chain uses TRBV7-9 with TRBJ2-5; 7 bases are a match to TRBD2. Per germline, CDR1 SEHNR and CDR2 FQNEAQ (reference sequence). V gave up 5 bases and J gave up 5 bases; unmatched junction bases: 5. This CDR3 region has 13 residues. The CDR3 sequence is CASSEQGGETQYF. The CDR3 nucleotides read TGTGCCAGCAGCGAGCAGGGAGGGGAGACCCAGTACTTC.

The rearrangement joins TRBV5-1 to TRBJ1-1; possibly TRBD1 for D (5 bases). V lost 0 bases and J lost 2, with 14 bases in between. Germline V lookup: CDR1 SGHRS, CDR2 YFSETQ. This CDR3 spans 16 amino acids. CDR3 DNA sequence: TGCGCCAGCAGCTTGGGGATGGGGGGAACTAACACTGAAGCTTTCTTT. It yields the protein CASSLGMGGTNTEAFF. The full variable domain, its missing parts supplied by reference TRBV5-1 and TRBJ1-1, is KAGVTQTPRYLIKTRGQQVTLSCSPISGHRSVSWYQQTPGQGLQFLFEYFSETQRNKGNFPGRFSGRQFSNSRSEMNVSTLELGDSALYLCASSLGMGGTNTEAFFGQGTRLTVV.

This clone was counted a single time. V usage is TRBV6-6 and J usage is TRBJ2-7; the D gene is possibly TRBD2 (5 bases). Germline V gives CDR1 MNHNY, CDR2 SVGAGI (reference sequence). The V end lost 2 bases, the J end lost 4 bases, and 15 bases lay between the germline ends. This CDR3 contains 15 residues. In DNA form, the CDR3 reads TGTGCCAGCAGTTACGAGGAGGCCAGATTTTACGAGCAGTACTTC. The encoded protein is CASSYEEARFYEQYF.

The chain carries TRBV29-1 and TRBJ2-3; tentatively, D is TRBD2 (5 bases). Trimming pared 2 bases from V and 1 base from J, leaving 16 bases between. Germline V gene sequence: CDR1 SQVTM, CDR2 ANQGSEA. The CDR3 is 16 residues long. CDR3: CSVETASTYRTDTQYF. In DNA, the CDR3 is TGCAGCGTTGAAACGGCTAGCACCTACCGCACAGATACGCAGTATTTT.

This chain connects TRBV4-1 to TRBJ1-1; D is unresolved. The CDR3 spans 14 residues. Between the trimmed V and J ends, which lost 4 bases and 4 bases, there was a span of 13 bases. Germline CDR1 reads MGHRA; CDR2 reads YSYEKL. In DNA form, the CDR3 reads TGCGCCAGCAGCCCCCCCGGTGCCTCCACTGAAGCTTTCTTT. Translation gives CASSPPGASTEAFF.

V is TRBV5-1 and J is TRBJ2-2, with a possible D match to TRBD2 (6 bases). There are 15 residues in the CDR3. Trimming pared 4 bases from V and 1 base from J, leaving 11 bases between. Germline CDR1 SGHRS, CDR2 YFSETQ. CDR3 DNA: TGCGCCAGCAGCGCCGGGACTCAGAACACCGGGGAGCTGTTTTTT. As protein: CASSAGTQNTGELFF. The full variable domain, rest sourced from reference TRBV5-1 and TRBJ2-2, is KAGVTQTPRYLIKTRGQQVTLSCSPISGHRSVSWYQQTPGQGLQFLFEYFSETQRNKGNFPGRFSGRQFSNSRSEMNVSTLELGDSALYLCASSAGTQNTGELFFGEGSRLTVL.

V gene TRBV19 combines with J gene TRBJ2-5; 8 bases match TRBD2. In germline, CDR1 is LNHDA, CDR2 SQIVND (reference sequence). Germline trimming cut 5 bases from V and 5 bases from J; bases unmatched to any gene: 10. The CDR3 contains 15 residues. CDR3 protein: CASSLLSGSQETQYF. The CDR3 DNA reads TGTGCCAGTAGTCTTTTAAGCGGGAGCCAGGAGACCCAGTACTTC.

V gene TRBV9 combines with J gene TRBJ2-7; D remains unclear. This CDR3 spans 15 amino acids. Germline CDR1 reads SGDLS; CDR2 reads YYNGEE. Trimming took 0 bases from V and 2 from J, leaving 12 bases between them. In nucleotides, the CDR3 is TGTGCCAGCAGCGTAGCTACGACACCTACCTACGAGCAGTACTTC. As protein: CASSVATTPTYEQYF.

The chain carries TRBV2 and TRBJ2-3; maybe TRBD1 (6 bases). V dropped 7 bases and J dropped 1 base, with 12 bases sitting between them. There are 14 residues in the CDR3. Germline lookup yields CDR1 SNHLY and CDR2 FYNNEI. The CDR3 sequence is CASNRVKGTDTQYF. The CDR3 region has the DNA TGTGCCAGCAACAGGGTCAAGGGCACAGATACGCAGTATTTT.

The CDR3 coding sequence is TGTGCCAGCAGCTTACGTAGCGGGGGGAGTGTGAATACGCAGTATTTT. Translation gives CASSLRSGGSVNTQYF. The chain links TRBV7-9 to TRBJ2-3; TRBD2 aligns across 10 bases. The germline gives CDR1 SEHNR, CDR2 FQNEAQ (reference sequence). The junction had 9 bases not matched to a gene; V was cut back by 2 bases and J by 7 bases. This CDR3 has 16 residues.

CDR3: CASSPGTAGNTIYF. The CDR3 nucleotides read TGTGCCAGCTCACCCGGGACAGCTGGAAACACCATATATTTT. The chain recombines TRBV18 with TRBJ1-3; 7 nucleotides match TRBD1. The CDR3 is 14 amino acids. V dropped 3 bases and J dropped 2; count of bases not matched to a gene: 1. Germline CDR1 reads KGHSH; CDR2 reads LQKENI.

The chain joins TRBV7-8 to TRBJ2-2, with 7 positions matching TRBD1. The length of the CDR3 is 16 residues. J lost 6 bases, V lost 1 base, and 8 bases had no gene match. Germline values: CDR1 SGHVS, CDR2 FQNEAQ. The CDR3 region is CASSLVVRQGPGELFF. The DNA of the CDR3 is TGTGCCAGCAGCTTAGTGGTCCGACAGGGCCCCGGGGAGCTGTTTTTT.

The rearrangement links TRBV11-2 to TRBJ1-1, with D perhaps TRBD1 (5 bases). V was pared by 2 bases and J by 1 base, with 8 bases between. Germline V lookup: CDR1 SGHAT, CDR2 FQNNGV. There are 14 residues in the CDR3. Here the CDR3 reads CASSLMQGNTEAFF. The CDR3 DNA follows: TGTGCCAGCAGCTTAATGCAGGGGAACACTGAAGCTTTCTTT. The entire variable domain, with the rest obtained from reference TRBV11-2 and TRBJ1-1, is as follows: EAGVAQSPRYKIIEKRQSVAFWCNPISGHATLYWYQQILGQGPKLLIQFQNNGVVDDSQLPKDRFSAERLKGVDSTLKIQPAKLEDSAVYLCASSLMQGNTEAFFGQGTRLTVV.

The chain uses TRBV28 and TRBJ2-2; D is ambiguous. CDR3 length equals 12 residues. CDR1 MDHEN and CDR2 SYDVKM come from the germline V gene. The V and J ends lost 2 bases and 9 bases respectively, with 7 bases between them. Written as DNA, the CDR3 is TGTGCCAGCAGTTTAGAGTATCGGGAGCTGTTTTTT. It yields the protein CASSLEYRELFF.

The rearrangement uses TRBV10-2 and TRBJ2-1; D ambiguous. The germline V and J ends were trimmed by 7 bases and 0 bases, with 13 bases remaining between them. CDR1 is WSHSY and CDR2 is SAAADI in the germline V gene. CDR3 size: 15 residues. The CDR3 sequence: CASTLSSDSYNEQFF. DNA for the CDR3: TGCGCCAGCACTCTTTCCAGCGACTCCTACAATGAGCAGTTCTTC.

This rearrangement joins TRBV7-9 to TRBJ2-1, with 7 bases identical to TRBD2. This CDR3 contains 15 residues. Germline V gene lookup returns CDR1 SEHNR and CDR2 FQNEAQ (reference sequence). V shed 4 bases, J shed 0 bases, and the junction held 3 bases outside the gene matches. CDR3 nucleotide sequence: TGTGCCAGCAGCTCGTGGACTAGCTCCTACAATGAGCAGTTCTTC. Residues: CASSSWTSSYNEQFF.

The chain uses TRBV19 and TRBJ1-5; 7 bases map to TRBD1. The trim removed 1 base at V and 1 base at J, leaving 19 bases unmatched. Germline V lookup: CDR1 LNHDA, CDR2 SQIVND (reference sequence). CDR3 size: 21 residues. The DNA for the CDR3 is TGTGCCAGTAGTATAGCCCCTCGGCAGGGGGGATCGAGGGGAAGCAATCAGCCCCAGCATTTT. Its protein is CASSIAPRQGGSRGSNQPQHF.

Comment on this clone: The junction shows a germline mismatch at one end, possibly a read error. The rearrangement joins TRBV13 to TRBJ1-2, with D perhaps matching TRBD1 (5 bases). Germline V lookup: CDR1 PRHDT, CDR2 FYEKMQ (reference sequence). This CDR3 region has 14 residues. The CDR3 DNA is TGTGCCAGCAGCCTAGGGGCCTCTAACTATGGCTACACCTTC. Translating gives CASSLGASNYGYTF.

The chain is built from TRBV5-1 and TRBJ1-6, with 9 bases fitting TRBD1. This CDR3 has 15 amino acids. Germline lookup yields CDR1 SGHRS and CDR2 YFSETQ. The junction had 6 bases not matched to a gene; V was cut back by 4 bases and J by 7 bases. Here the CDR3 reads CASSSGQGNNSPLHF. CDR3 nucleotide sequence: TGCGCCAGCAGCAGCGGACAGGGGAACAATTCACCCCTCCACTTT. Full variable domain (remainder filled in from reference TRBV5-1 and TRBJ1-6): KAGVTQTPRYLIKTRGQQVTLSCSPISGHRSVSWYQQTPGQGLQFLFEYFSETQRNKGNFPGRFSGRQFSNSRSEMNVSTLELGDSALYLCASSSGQGNNSPLHFGNGTRLTVT.

The sample holds a few counts of this clone. V usage is TRBV5-1 and J usage is TRBJ2-7; D is possibly TRBD2 (5 bases). Germline V gives CDR1 SGHRS, CDR2 YFSETQ. This CDR3 is built from 16 residues. V gave up 0 bases and J gave up 3 bases, with 16 bases separating them. This CDR3 reads CASSLAEQRGSYEQYF. CDR3 coding DNA: TGCGCCAGCAGCTTGGCCGAACAACGGGGAAGCTACGAGCAGTACTTC.

This chain connects TRBV5-1 to TRBJ2-2; 7 bases match TRBD1. Trimming removed 5 bases from V and 6 bases from J; junction bases left unmatched: 7. This CDR3 is 14 amino acids long. CDR1 and CDR2 (germline): SGHRS, YFSETQ. The CDR3: CASRVLQGPGELFF. The DNA of the CDR3 is TGCGCCAGCAGGGTACTACAGGGGCCCGGGGAGCTGTTTTTT.

The rearrangement uses TRBV5-5 and TRBJ2-7; D is ambiguous. Germline V gives CDR1 SGHKS, CDR2 YYEKEE (reference sequence). The CDR3 contains 17 residues. Trimming cost V 4 bases and J 7 bases, with 27 bases left between them. The CDR3 spells CASSLPPPGHSTVEQYF. DNA for the CDR3: TGTGCCAGCAGCCTACCCCCGCCAGGCCACTCCACCGTGGAGCAGTACTTC.

This sequence joins TRBV18 and TRBJ1-5, with a tentative D call TRBD1 (6 bases). CDR3 length: 15 amino acids. V lost 3 bases, J lost 4 bases, and 13 bases lay in between. Germline V gene data show CDR1 as KGHSH and CDR2 as LQKENI. The chain's CDR3 is CASSPTGNSNQPQHF. CDR3 DNA: TGTGCCAGCTCACCTACAGGGAATTCTAATCAGCCCCAGCATTTT.

The chain employs TRBV5-1 and TRBJ2-1; 8 bases are a match to TRBD2. The germline gives CDR1 SGHRS, CDR2 YFSETQ. CDR3 size: 16 residues. V was clipped by 1 base and J by 5 bases; unmatched bases: 8. The CDR3 loop is CASSLYLGSGDNEQFF. The CDR3 DNA is TGCGCCAGCAGCTTGTATTTAGGTAGCGGGGACAATGAGCAGTTCTTC.

The chain is built from TRBV11-2 and TRBJ1-1; no reliable D call. Looked up from germline, CDR1 is SGHAT and CDR2 is FQNNGV. V lost 3 bases, J lost 8 bases, and 7 bases lay in between. The CDR3 loop spans 11 amino acids. CDR3 protein: CASSLFGEAFF. The CDR3 coding sequence is TGTGCCAGCAGCTTGTTCGGGGAAGCTTTCTTT. The variable domain in full, with the rest retrieved from reference TRBV11-2 and TRBJ1-1, is EAGVAQSPRYKIIEKRQSVAFWCNPISGHATLYWYQQILGQGPKLLIQFQNNGVVDDSQLPKDRFSAERLKGVDSTLKIQPAKLEDSAVYLCASSLFGEAFFGQGTRLTVV.

The gene calls are TRBV5-1 and TRBJ1-4, with 7 bases lining up with TRBD1. This CDR3 contains 17 residues. CDR1 is SGHRS and CDR2 is YFSETQ in the germline V gene. V dropped 1 base and J dropped 8; count of bases not matched to a gene: 14. The CDR3 region has the DNA TGCGCCAGCAGCTTGAGAGGGGGCGTATTAATAGACGAAAAACTGTTTTTT. This translates into CASSLRGGVLIDEKLFF.

The chain carries TRBV3-1 (or the pseudogene TRBV3-2) and TRBJ2-7; 10 nucleotides line up with TRBD1. CDR3 length: 15 residues. The V gene end was trimmed by 5 bases and the J gene end by 5 bases; junction bases not matched to a gene: 9. In germline, CDR1 is LGHDT, CDR2 YNNKEL (reference sequence). The DNA for the CDR3 is TGTGCCAGCAGCAATGAGTGGGACAGGGGTCACGAGCAGTACTTC. As protein: CASSNEWDRGHEQYF.

The rearrangement links TRBV7-3 to TRBJ2-3, with 9 bases identical to TRBD1. The CDR3 contains 16 residues. Germline V gene sequence: CDR1 SGHTA, CDR2 FQGTGA. Trimming took 4 bases from V and 0 from J; bases not matched to a gene: 5. This chain's CDR3 is CASSSDRGLSTDTQYF. CDR3 in DNA: TGTGCCAGCAGCTCGGACAGGGGCCTTAGCACAGATACGCAGTATTTT.

The CDR3 region has the DNA TGTGCCAGCAGTGAATCGGGGGGGAGACGTTACGAGCAGTACTTC. It codes for CASSESGGRRYEQYF. The genes are TRBV25-1 and TRBJ2-7, with 8 nucleotides matching TRBD2. Germline-derived CDR1 and CDR2 are MGHDK and SYGVNS. V dropped 1 base and J dropped 4; count of bases not matched to a gene: 6. CDR3 length: 15 amino acids.

The chain is built from TRBV10-2 and TRBJ2-3; D ambiguous. The CDR3 covers 14 residues. The V and J ends lost 5 bases and 6 bases respectively, with 15 bases between them. Germline V gene sequence: CDR1 WSHSY, CDR2 SAAADI. The CDR3 nucleotides read TGCGCCAGCAGTCCCTCTCCGGGTGGGGATACGCAGTATTTT. Its protein is CASSPSPGGDTQYF.

The chain has TRBV14 and TRBJ1-6, with 10 bases aligning to TRBD1. The ends lost 7 bases at V and 8 bases at J; junction bases unmatched: 2. The CDR3 spans 13 residues. Germline V gene sequence: CDR1 SGHDN, CDR2 FVKESK. CDR3 sequence (DNA): TGTGCCAGCAACGGACAGGGGGATTCACCCCTCCACTTT. Protein product: CASNGQGDSPLHF.